This TCR beta chain appears in the sequencing data of a study of CD8 T cells in Susac syndrome. V lost 6 bases and J lost 0, with 12 bases in between. The CDR3 length is 15 residues. Germline V gene lookup returns CDR1 SGHRS and CDR2 YFSETQ. TCR beta was sequenced from blood CD8+ and CD4+ T cells. RNA in amounts of roughly 0.45 to 1 ug was reverse transcribed with random hexamers. Amplification of TCR beta CDR3 by immunoSEQ multiplex PCR spanned 54 Vbeta and 13 Jbeta. TCRdb re-called the immunoSEQ multiplex PCR reads through MiXCR, storing one row per CDR3 protein. Of roughly 190,000 distinct CDR3 sequences listed, approximately 94% are singletons.

Input material: CD4+ T cells from PBMCs. The source is a human donor in good health. The chain combines TRBV5-1 with TRBJ2-2, with D maybe TRBD1 (5 bases). CDR3 nucleotide sequence: TGCGCCAGCACCCCTGGGGCTTCGAACACCGGGGAGCTGTTTTTT. This gives the protein CASTPGASNTGELFF. Full variable domain (remainder filled in from reference TRBV5-1 and TRBJ2-2): KAGVTQTPRYLIKTRGQQVTLSCSPISGHRSVSWYQQTPGQGLQFLFEYFSETQRNKGNFPGRFSGRQFSNSRSEMNVSTLELGDSALYLCASTPGASNTGELFFGEGSRLTVL.